The next 2 T cell receptor beta chains were all read from a single sample in a study of shared clonotypes between healthy human individuals. Profiled with immunoSEQ multiplex PCR; TCRdb holds only in-frame clones, not every one. The repertoire holds about 2 million clones, with about 94% as singletons. In the naive CD8 group, cells lacked CD45RO and were positively selected for CCR7, so terminally differentiated effector memory CD45RA+ cells were left out. Sample: naive CD8+ T cells sorted from blood. All receptors come from a man younger than 35 in good health.

A word on this clone: The same CDR3 is also encoded by other DNA sequences in this sample. The chain couples TRBV7-9 to TRBJ2-5; no clear D gene. The CDR3 runs to 13 residues. The V end lost 1 base, the J end lost 1 base, and 4 bases lay between the germline ends. Germline V lookup: CDR1 SEHNR, CDR2 FQNEAQ (reference sequence). The chain's CDR3 is CASSLVLQETQYF. The CDR3 DNA is TGTGCCAGCAGCTTAGTACTCCAAGAGACCCAGTACTTC.

V gene TRBV21-1 combines with J gene TRBJ2-2; the table names TRBD1, a call not compared with the DNA. TRBV21-1 is flagged as a pseudogene. This CDR3 has 15 residues. Written as DNA, the CDR3 is TGTGCCAGCAGCAAAGCGAGCAGGGGGGCCGGGGAGCTGTTTTTT. Translating gives CASSKASRGAGELFF.